This TCR beta chain was obtained from a study of cytomegalovirus exposure and HLA in healthy donors. The PCR contained 60 Vbeta and 13 Jbeta primers. Data came from immunoSEQ multiplex PCR; TCRdb stores just in-frame clones and leaves some out. The sample holds 150,000 or so clones, 70% to 80% seen once. Sequencing used PBMCs. This TCR was recovered from a middle-aged woman in good health and CMV-seronegative.

CDR3 in amino acids: CASSDGQTDTQYF. The CDR3 DNA reads TGTGCCAGCAGTGACGGACAGACAGATACGCAGTATTTT. The J gene is TRBJ2-3, the V gene TRBV6-1; D is perhaps TRBD1 (6 bases). Deletions cut 3 bases from V and 3 bases from J, with 7 bases between. From germline, CDR1 is MNHNS and CDR2 SASEGT. The CDR3 covers 13 residues.